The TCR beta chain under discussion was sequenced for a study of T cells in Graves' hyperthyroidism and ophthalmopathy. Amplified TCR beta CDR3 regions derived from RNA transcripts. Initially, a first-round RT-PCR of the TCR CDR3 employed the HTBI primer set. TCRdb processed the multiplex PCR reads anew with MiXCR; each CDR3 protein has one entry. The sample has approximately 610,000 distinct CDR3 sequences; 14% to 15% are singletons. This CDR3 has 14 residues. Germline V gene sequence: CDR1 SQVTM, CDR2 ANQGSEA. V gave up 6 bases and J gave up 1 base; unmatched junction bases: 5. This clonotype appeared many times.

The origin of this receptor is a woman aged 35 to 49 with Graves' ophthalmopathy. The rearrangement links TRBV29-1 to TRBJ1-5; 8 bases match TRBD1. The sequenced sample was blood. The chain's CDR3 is CSVQGAGSNQPQHF. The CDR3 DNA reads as TGCAGCGTCCAGGGGGCGGGCAGCAATCAGCCCCAGCATTTT.